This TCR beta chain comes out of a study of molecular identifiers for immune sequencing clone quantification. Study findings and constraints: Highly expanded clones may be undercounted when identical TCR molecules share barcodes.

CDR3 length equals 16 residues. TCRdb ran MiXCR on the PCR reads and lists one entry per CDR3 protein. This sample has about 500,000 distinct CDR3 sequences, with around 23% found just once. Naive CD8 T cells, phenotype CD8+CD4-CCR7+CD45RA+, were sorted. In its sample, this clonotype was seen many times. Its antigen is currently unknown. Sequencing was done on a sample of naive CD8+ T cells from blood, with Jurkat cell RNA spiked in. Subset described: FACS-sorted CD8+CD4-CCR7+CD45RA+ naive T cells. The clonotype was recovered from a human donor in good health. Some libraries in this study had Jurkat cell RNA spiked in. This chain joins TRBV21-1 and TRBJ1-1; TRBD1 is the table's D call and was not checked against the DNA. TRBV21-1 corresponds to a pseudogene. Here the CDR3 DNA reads TGTGCCAGCAGCAAAGATTCGGGGCAGGGCGGCACTGAAGCTTTCTTT. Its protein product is CASSKDSGQGGTEAFF.